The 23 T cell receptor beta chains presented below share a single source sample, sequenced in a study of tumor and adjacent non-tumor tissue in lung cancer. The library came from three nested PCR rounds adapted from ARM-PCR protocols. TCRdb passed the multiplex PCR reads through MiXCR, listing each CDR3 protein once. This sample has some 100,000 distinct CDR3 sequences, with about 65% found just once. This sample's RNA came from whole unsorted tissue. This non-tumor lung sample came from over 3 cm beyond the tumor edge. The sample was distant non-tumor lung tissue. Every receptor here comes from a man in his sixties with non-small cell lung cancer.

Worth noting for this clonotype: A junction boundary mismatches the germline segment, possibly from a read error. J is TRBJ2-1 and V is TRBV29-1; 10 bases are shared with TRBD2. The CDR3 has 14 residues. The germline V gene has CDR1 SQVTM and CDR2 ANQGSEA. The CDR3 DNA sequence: TGCAGTGTTGACGGAGCGGGGGGGTTCAATGAGCGGTTCTTC. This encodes CSVDGAGGFNERFF.

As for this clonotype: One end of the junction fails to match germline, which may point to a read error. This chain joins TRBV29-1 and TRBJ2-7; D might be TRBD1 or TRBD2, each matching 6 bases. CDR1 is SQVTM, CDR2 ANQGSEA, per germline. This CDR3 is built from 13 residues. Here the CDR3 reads CSVGARGHYEQYF. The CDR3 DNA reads TGCAGTGTTGGAGCGCGGGGACACTACGAGCAGTACTTC.

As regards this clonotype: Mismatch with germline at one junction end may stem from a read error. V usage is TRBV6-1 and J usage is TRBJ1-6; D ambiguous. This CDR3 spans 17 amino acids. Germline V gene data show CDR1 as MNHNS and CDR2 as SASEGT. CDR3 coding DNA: TGTGCCGGCAGTAAGGCTTTCGGACCAGCCAATAATTCACCCTTCCACTTT. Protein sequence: CAGSKAFGPANNSPFHF.

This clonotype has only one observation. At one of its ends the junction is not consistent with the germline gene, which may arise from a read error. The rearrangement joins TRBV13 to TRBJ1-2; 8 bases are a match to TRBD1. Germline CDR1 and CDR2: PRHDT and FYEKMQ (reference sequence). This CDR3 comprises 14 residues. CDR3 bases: TGTGCCAGCAGCTTGTTCCCAGGGGGCCCTGGCTACACTTTC. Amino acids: CASSLFPGGPGYTF.

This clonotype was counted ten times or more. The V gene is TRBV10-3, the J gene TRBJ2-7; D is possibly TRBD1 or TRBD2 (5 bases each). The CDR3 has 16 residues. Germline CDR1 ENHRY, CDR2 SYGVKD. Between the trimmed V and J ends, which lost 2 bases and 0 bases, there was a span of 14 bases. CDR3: CAISEPGRVSSYEQYF. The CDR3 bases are TGTGCCATCAGTGAGCCGGGACGGGTTAGCTCCTACGAGCAGTACTTC.

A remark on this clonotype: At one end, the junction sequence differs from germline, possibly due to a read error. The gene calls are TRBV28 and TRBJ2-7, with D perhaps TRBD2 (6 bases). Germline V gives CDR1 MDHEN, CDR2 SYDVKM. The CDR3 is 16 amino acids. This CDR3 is CTSSDYLPGDTHEQYF. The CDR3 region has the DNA TGTACCAGCAGCGACTACCTCCCGGGGGATACCCACGAGCAGTACTTC. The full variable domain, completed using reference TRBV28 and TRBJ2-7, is DVKVTQSSRYLVKRTGEKVFLECVQDMDHENMFWYRQDPGLGLRLIYFSYDVKMKEKGDIPEGYSVSREKKERFSLILESASTNQTSMYLCTSSDYLPGDTHEQYFGPGTRLTVT.

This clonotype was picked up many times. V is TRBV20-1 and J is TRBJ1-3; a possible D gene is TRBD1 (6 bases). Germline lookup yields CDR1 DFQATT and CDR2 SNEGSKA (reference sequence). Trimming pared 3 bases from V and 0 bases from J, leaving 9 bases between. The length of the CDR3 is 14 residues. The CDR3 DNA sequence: TGCAGTGCTAGTCGGGACAACTCTGGAAACACCATATATTTT. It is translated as CSASRDNSGNTIYF.

CDR3 sequence (DNA): TGTGCCAGCAGCTTCAGTGTCATTGAAGCTTTCTTT. This codes for CASSFSVIEAFF. The chain links TRBV11-1 to TRBJ1-1; no clear D. The CDR3 totals 12 residues. Germline lookup yields CDR1 SGHAT and CDR2 FQDESV (reference sequence). V shed 3 bases and J shed 7 bases, with 9 bases lying between them.

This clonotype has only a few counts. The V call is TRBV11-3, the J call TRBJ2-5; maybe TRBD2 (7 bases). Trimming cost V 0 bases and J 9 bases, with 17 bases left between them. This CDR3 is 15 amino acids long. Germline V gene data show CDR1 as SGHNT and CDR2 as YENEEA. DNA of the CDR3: TGTGCCAGCAGCTTAGACAGGGGCCTCCGGGAGGCCCAGTACTTC. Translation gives CASSLDRGLREAQYF.

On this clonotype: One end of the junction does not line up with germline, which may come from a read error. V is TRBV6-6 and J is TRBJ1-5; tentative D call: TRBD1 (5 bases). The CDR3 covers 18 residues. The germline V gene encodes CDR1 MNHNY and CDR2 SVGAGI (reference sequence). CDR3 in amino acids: CAGSYDMLEGRGNQPQHF. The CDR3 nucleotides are TGTGCCGGCAGTTATGACATGTTGGAGGGACGGGGCAATCAGCCCCAGCATTTT.

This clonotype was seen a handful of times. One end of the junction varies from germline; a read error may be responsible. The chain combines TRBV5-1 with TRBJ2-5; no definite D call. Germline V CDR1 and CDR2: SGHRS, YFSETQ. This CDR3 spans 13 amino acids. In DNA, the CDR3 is TGCGCCAGCGGCTTGTGGGGTCGAGAGACCCAGTACTTC. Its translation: CASGLWGRETQYF.

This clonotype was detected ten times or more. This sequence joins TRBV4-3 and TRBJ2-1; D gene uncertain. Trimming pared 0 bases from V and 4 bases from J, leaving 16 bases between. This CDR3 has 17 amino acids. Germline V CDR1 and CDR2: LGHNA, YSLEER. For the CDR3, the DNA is TGCGCCAGCAGCCAAGATTTGAGCGACTCCCTATACAATGAGCAGTTCTTC. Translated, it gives CASSQDLSDSLYNEQFF.

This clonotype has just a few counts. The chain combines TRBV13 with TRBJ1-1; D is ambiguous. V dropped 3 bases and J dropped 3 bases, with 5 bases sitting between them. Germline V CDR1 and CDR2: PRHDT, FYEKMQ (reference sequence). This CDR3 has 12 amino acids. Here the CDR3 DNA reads TGTGCCAGCAGCTTGGAGGACACTGAAGCTTTCTTT. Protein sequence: CASSLEDTEAFF.

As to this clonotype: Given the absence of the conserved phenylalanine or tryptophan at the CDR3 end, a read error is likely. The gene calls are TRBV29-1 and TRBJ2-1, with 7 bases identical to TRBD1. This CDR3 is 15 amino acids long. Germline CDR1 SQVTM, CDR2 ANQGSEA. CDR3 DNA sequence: TGCAGCGTTGCAAAGGGACAGCGACTTAACAATGAACAGTTCCTC. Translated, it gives CSVAKGQRLNNEQFL.

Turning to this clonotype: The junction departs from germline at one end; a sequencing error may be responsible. Here the CDR3 DNA reads TGCGCCGGCAGCAGGTTGACAGACAATGAGCAGTTCTTC. Its translation is CAGSRLTDNEQFF. The chain carries TRBV5-1 and TRBJ2-1; D perhaps matches TRBD1 (5 bases). Germline values: CDR1 SGHRS, CDR2 YFSETQ. This CDR3 contains 13 residues.

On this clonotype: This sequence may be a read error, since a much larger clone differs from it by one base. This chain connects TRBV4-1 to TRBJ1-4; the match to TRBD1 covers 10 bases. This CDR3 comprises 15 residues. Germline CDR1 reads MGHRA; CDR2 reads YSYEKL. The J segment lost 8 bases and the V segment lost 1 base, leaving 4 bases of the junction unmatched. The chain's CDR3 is CASSQVDRGEEKLFF. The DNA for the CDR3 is TGCGCCAGCAGCCAAGTGGACAGGGGGGAGGAAAAACTGTTTTTT.

The DNA of the CDR3 is TGTGCCAGTAGCCCACTTCGTAGCGGGAGGGCCCGGGAGCAGTTCTTC. It yields the protein CASSPLRSGRAREQFF. The V and J genes are TRBV19 and TRBJ2-1, with TRBD2 matching 11 bases. Trimming removed 6 bases from V and 10 bases from J; junction bases left unmatched: 14. This CDR3 contains 16 residues. Germline-derived CDR1 and CDR2 are LNHDA and SQIVND (reference sequence).

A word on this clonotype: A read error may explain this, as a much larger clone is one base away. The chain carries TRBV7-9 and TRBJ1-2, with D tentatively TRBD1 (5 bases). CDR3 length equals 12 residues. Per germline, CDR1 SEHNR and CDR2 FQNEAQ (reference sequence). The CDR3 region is CATSETEYGYTF. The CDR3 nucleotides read TGTGCCACCAGCGAGACAGAGTATGGCTACACCTTC.

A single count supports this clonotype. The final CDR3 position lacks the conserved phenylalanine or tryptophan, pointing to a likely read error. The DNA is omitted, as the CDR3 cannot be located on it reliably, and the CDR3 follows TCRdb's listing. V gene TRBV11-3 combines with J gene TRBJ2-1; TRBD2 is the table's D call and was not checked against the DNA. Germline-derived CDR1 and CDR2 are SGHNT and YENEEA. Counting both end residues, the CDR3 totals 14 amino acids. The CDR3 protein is CASRRTTTSSEQFL.

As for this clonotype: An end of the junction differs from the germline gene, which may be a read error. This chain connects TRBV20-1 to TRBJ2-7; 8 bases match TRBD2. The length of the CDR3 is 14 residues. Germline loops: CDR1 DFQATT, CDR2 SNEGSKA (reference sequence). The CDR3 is CSASKRECLHEQYF. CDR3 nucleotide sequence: TGCAGTGCTAGCAAGCGGGAGTGCCTCCACGAACAGTACTTC.

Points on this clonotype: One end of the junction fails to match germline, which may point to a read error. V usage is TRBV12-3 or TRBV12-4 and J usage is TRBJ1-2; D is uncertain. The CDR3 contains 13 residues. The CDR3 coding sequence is TGTGCCAGCAGCACGCAGTCTAACTATGGCTACACGTTC. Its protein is CASSTQSNYGYTF.

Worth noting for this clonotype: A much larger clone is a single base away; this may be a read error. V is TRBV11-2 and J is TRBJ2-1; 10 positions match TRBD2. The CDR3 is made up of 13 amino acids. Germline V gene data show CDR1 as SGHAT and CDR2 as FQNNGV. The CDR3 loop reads CASSWTSGGEEFF. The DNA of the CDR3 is TGTGCCAGCAGCTGGACTAGCGGTGGTGAGGAGTTCTTC.

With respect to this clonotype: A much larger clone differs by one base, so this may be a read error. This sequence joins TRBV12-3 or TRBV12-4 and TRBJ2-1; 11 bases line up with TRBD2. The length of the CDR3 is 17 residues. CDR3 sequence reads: CVSSDEGTSGKYNGQFF. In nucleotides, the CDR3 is TGTGTCAGCAGTGACGAGGGGACTAGCGGAAAGTACAATGGGCAGTTCTTC.